This TCR beta chain comes out of a study of blood T cell repertoires in COVID-19. The protocol was immunoSEQ multiplex PCR, while the TCRdb copy is restricted to in-frame clones and leaves out a portion. The data contain some 60,000 clones, 85% to 90% of them singletons. The receptor's source is a man between 65 and 85 years old with acute or convalescent COVID-19. Sequenced: peripheral blood.

CDR3 bases: TGTGCCAGTAGTCGGGTGGCCAGGGGCAATCAGCCCCAGCATTTT. Protein: CASSRVARGNQPQHF. J is TRBJ1-5 and V is TRBV19, with D tentatively TRBD1 (5 bases). The CDR3 length is 15 residues. V was trimmed by 5 bases and J by 2 bases, leaving 13 bases between them. Germline CDR1 and CDR2: LNHDA and SQIVND (reference sequence).